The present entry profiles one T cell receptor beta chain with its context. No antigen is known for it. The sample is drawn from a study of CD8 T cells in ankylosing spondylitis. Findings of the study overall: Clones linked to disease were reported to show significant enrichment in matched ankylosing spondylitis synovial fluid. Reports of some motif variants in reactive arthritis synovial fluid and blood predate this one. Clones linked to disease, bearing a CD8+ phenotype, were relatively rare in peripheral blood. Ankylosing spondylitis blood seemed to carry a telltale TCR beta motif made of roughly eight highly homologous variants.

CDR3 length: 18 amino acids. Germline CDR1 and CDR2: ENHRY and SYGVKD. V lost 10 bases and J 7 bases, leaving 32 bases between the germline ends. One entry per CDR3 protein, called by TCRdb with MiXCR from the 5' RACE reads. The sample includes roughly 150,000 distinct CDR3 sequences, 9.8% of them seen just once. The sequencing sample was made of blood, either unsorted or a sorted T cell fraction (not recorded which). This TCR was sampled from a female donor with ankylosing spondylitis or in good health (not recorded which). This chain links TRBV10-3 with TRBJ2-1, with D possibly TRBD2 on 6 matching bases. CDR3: CATHDTVSGEGSRNEQFF. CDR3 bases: TGTGCCACCCACGATACAGTGTCGGGAGAGGGGTCACGGAATGAGCAGTTCTTC.